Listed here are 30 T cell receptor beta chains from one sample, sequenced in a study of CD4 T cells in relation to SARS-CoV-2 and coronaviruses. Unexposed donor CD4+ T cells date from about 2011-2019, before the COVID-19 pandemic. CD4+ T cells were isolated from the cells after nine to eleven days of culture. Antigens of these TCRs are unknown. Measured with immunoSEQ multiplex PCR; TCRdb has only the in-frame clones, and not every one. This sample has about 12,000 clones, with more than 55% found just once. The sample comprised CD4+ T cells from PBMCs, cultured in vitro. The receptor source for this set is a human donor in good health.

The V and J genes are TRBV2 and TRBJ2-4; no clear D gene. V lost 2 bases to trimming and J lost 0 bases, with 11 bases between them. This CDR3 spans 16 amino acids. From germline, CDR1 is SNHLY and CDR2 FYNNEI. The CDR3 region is CASSEPGNRAKNIQYF. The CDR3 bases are TGTGCCAGCAGTGAACCTGGGAATAGAGCCAAAAACATTCAGTACTTC.

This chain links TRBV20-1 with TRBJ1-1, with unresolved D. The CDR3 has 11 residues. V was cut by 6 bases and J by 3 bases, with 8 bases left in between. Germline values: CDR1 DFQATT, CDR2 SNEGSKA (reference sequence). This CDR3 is CSASRDTEAFF. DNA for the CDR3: TGCAGTGCGTCCAGAGACACTGAAGCTTTCTTT.

The CDR3 region has the DNA TGTGCCAGCAGCGTAAGTCGTGGGAGCTCCTATAATTCACCCCTCCACTTT. This encodes CASSVSRGSSYNSPLHF. The chain recombines TRBV9 with TRBJ1-6; no definite D call. Trimming cost V 1 base and J 0 bases, with 11 bases left between them. This CDR3 has 17 amino acids. Germline lookup yields CDR1 SGDLS and CDR2 YYNGEE.

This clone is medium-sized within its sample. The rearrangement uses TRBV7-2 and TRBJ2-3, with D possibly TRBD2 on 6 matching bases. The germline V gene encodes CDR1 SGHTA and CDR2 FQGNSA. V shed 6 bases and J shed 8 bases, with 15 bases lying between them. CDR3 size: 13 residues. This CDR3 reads CASSFGAGSTQYF. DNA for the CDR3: TGTGCCAGCAGTTTTGGTGCCGGGAGTACGCAGTATTTT.

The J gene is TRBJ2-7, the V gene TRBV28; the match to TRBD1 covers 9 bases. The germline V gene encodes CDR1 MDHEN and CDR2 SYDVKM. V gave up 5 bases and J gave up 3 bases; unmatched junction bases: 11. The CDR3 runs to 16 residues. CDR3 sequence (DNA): TGTGCCAGCAGTCCACCCCCCGGGACAGGGTACTACGAGCAGTACTTC. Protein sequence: CASSPPPGTGYYEQYF.

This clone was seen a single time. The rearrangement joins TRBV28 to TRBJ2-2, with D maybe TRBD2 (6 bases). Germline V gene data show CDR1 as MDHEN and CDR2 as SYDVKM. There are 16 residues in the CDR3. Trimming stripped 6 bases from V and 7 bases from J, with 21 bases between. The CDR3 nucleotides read TGTGCCAGCAGCCCCGCGGGGCAGGGAGCGGTCGGGGAGCTGTTTTTT. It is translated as CASSPAGQGAVGELFF.

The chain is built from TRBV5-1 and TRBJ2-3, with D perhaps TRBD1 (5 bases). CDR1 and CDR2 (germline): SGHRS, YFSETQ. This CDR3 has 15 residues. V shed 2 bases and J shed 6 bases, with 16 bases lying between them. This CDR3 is CASSFPLGDGDTQYF. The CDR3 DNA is TGCGCCAGCAGCTTCCCTTTAGGGGATGGTGATACGCAGTATTTT.

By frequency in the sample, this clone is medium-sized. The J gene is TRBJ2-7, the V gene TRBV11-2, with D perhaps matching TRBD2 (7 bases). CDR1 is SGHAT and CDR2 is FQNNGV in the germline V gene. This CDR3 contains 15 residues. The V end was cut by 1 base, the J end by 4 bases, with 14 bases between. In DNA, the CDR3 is TGTGCCAGCAGCTTAGGGCACGGGGGGCTATACGAGCAGTACTTC. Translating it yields CASSLGHGGLYEQYF.

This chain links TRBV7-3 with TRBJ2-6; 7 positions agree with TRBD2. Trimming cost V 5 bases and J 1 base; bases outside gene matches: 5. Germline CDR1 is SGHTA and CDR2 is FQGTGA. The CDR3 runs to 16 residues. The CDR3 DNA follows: TGTGCCAGCAGCGAAGTGGGGGGGTCTGGGGCCAACGTCCTGACTTTC. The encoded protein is CASSEVGGSGANVLTF.

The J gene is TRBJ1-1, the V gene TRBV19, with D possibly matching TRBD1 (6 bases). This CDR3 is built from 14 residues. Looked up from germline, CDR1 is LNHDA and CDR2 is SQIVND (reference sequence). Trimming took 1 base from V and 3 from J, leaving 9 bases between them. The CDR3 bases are TGTGCCAGTAGTATAGGTGGGGGCTACACTGAAGCTTTCTTT. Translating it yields CASSIGGGYTEAFF. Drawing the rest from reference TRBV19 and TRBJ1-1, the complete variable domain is DGGITQSPKYLFRKEGQNVTLSCEQNLNHDAMYWYRQDPGQGLRLIYYSQIVNDFQKGDIAEGYSVSREKKESFPLTVTSAQKNPTAFYLCASSIGGGYTEAFFGQGTRLTVV.

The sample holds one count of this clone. DNA of the CDR3: TGTGCCAGTAACAGACTAGCGGGAGTAAACACCGGGGAGCTGTTTTTT. Its translation is CASNRLAGVNTGELFF. This chain uses TRBV19 with TRBJ2-2; 12 positions match TRBD2. V was clipped by 7 bases and J by 2 bases; unmatched bases: 5. Germline CDR1 is LNHDA and CDR2 is SQIVND (reference sequence). There are 16 residues in the CDR3.

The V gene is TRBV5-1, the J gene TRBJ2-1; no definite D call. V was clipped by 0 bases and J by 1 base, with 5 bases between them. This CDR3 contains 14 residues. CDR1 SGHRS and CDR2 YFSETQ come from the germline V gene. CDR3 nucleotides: TGCGCCAGCAGCTTGGACTTATCCTACAATGAGCAGTTCTTC. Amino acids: CASSLDLSYNEQFF.

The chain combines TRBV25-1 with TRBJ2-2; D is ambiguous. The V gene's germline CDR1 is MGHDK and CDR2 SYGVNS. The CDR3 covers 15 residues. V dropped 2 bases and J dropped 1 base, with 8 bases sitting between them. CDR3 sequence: CASSETRQNTGELFF. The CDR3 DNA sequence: TGTGCCAGCAGTGAAACGCGACAGAACACCGGGGAGCTGTTTTTT.

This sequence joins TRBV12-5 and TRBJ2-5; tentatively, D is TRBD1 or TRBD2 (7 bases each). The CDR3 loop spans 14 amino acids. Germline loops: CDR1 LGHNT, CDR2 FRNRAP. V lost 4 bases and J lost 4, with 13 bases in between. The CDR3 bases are TGTGCTAGTGGTTCGACAGGGAGGGGAGAGACCCAGTACTTC. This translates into CASGSTGRGETQYF.

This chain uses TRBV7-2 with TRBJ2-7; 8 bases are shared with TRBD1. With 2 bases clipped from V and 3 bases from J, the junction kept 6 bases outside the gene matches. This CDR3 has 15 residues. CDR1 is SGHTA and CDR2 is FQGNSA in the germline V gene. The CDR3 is CASSLRTGLDYEQYF. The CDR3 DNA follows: TGTGCCAGCAGCTTACGGACAGGGTTAGACTACGAGCAGTACTTC. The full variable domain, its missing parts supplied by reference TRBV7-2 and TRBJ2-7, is GAGVSQSPSNKVTEKGKDVELRCDPISGHTALYWYRQSLGQGLEFLIYFQGNSAPDKSGLPSDRFSAERTGGSVSTLTIQRTQQEDSAVYLCASSLRTGLDYEQYFGPGTRLTVT.

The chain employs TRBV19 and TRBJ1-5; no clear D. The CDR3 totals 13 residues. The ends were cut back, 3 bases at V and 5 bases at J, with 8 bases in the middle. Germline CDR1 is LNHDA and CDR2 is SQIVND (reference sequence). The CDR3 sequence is CASSMWRDQPQHF. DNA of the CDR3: TGTGCCAGTAGTATGTGGCGGGATCAGCCCCAGCATTTT.

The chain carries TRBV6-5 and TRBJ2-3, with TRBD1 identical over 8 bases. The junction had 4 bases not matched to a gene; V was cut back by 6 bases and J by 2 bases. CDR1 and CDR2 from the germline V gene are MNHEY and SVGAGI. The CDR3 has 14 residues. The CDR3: CASSQQGVTDTQYF. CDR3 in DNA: TGTGCCAGCAGCCAACAGGGGGTCACAGATACGCAGTATTTT.

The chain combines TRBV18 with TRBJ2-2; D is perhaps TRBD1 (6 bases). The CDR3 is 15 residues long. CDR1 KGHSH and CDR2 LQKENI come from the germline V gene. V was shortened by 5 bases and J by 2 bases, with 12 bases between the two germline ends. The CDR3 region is CASSYQQGNTGELFF. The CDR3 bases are TGTGCCAGCTCATATCAACAGGGAAACACCGGGGAGCTGTTTTTT. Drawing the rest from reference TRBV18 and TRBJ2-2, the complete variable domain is NAGVMQNPRHLVRRRGQEARLRCSPMKGHSHVYWYRQLPEEGLKFMVYLQKENIIDESGMPKERFSAEFPKEGPSILRIQQVVRGDSAAYFCASSYQQGNTGELFFGEGSRLTVL.

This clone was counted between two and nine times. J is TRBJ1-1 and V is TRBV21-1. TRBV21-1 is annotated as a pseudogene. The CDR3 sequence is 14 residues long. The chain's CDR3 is CASSKKGVWIEAFF. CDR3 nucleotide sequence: TGTGCCAGCAGCAAAAAAGGAGTCTGGATTGAAGCTTTCTTT.

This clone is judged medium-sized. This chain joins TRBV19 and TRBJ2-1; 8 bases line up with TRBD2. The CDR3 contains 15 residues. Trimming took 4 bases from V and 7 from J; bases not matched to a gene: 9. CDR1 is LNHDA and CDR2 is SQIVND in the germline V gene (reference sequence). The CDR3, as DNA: TGTGCCAGTAGTACCGGGACTAGGACAGCTAATGAGCAGTTCTTC. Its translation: CASSTGTRTANEQFF. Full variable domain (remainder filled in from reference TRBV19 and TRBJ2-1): DGGITQSPKYLFRKEGQNVTLSCEQNLNHDAMYWYRQDPGQGLRLIYYSQIVNDFQKGDIAEGYSVSREKKESFPLTVTSAQKNPTAFYLCASSTGTRTANEQFFGPGTRLTVL.

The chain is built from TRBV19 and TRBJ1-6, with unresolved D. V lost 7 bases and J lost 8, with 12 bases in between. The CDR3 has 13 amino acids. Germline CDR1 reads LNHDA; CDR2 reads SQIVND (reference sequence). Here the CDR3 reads CASTTLVDSPLHF. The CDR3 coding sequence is TGTGCCAGTACCACTCTCGTGGATTCACCCCTCCACTTT.

CDR3 DNA sequence: TGTGCCAGCAGCTTCCCGGGGGGAACTAATGAAAAACTGTTTTTT. Its protein product is CASSFPGGTNEKLFF. V is TRBV3-1 (or the pseudogene TRBV3-2) and J is TRBJ1-4, with D perhaps TRBD1 (5 bases). V shed 5 bases and J shed 1 base, with 11 bases lying between them. This CDR3 has 15 amino acids. Germline CDR1 is LGHDT and CDR2 is YNNKEL (reference sequence).

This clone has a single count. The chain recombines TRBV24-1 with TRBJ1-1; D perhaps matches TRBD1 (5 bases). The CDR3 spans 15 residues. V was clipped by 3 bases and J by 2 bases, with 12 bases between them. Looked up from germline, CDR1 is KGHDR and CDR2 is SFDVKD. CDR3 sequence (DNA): TGTGCCACCAGTGATGCCTCCGGGGCCAACACTGAAGCTTTCTTT. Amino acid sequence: CATSDASGANTEAFF.

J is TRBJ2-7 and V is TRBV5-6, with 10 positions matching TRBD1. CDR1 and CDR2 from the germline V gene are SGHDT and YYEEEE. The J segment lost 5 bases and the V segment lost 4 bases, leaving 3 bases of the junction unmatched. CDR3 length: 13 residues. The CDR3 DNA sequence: TGTGCCAGCAGCCCCGACAGGGGGCACGAGCAGTACTTC. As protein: CASSPDRGHEQYF.

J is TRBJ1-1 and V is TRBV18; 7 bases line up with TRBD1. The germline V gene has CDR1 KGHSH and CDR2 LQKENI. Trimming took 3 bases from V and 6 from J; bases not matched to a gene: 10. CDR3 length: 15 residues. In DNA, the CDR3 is TGTGCCAGCTCACCCCGTGGACAGGTCGGCGCTGAAGCTTTCTTT. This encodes CASSPRGQVGAEAFF.

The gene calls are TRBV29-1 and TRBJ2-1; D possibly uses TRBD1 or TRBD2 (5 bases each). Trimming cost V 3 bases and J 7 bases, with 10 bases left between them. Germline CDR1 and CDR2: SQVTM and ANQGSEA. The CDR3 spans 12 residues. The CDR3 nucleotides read TGCAGCGTTGATAGTGGGGGAAATGAGCAGTTCTTC. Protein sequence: CSVDSGGNEQFF.

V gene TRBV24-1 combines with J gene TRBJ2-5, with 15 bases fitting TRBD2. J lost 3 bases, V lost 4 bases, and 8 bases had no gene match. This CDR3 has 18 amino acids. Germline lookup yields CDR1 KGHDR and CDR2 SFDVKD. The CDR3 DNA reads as TGTGCCACCAGTGACTCCGGGACTAGCGGGAGGATAAAAGAGACCCAGTACTTC. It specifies CATSDSGTSGRIKETQYF.

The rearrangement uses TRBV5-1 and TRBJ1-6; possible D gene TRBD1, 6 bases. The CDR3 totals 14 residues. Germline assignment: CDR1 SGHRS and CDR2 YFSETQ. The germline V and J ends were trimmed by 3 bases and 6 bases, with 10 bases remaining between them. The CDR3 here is CASSSKGGNSPLHF. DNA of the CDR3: TGCGCCAGCAGCTCTAAGGGGGGTAATTCACCCCTCCACTTT.

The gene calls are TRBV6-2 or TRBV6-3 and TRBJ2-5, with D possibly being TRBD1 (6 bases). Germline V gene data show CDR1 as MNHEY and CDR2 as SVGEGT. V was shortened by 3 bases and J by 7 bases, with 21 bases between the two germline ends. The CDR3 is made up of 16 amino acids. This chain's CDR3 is CASSYYPDSLLGTQYF. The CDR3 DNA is TGTGCCAGCAGTTATTATCCGGACAGCCTGCTGGGGACCCAGTACTTC.

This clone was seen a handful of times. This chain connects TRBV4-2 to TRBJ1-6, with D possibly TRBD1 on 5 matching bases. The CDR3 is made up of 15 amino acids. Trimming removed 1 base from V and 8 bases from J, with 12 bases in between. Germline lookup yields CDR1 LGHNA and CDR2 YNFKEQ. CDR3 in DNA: TGTGCCAGCAGCCAAGTTGGGGGGGAGGATTCACCCCTCCACTTT. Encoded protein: CASSQVGGEDSPLHF.